This record looks at one TCR beta chain sequence and its context. The ends lost 4 bases at V and 6 bases at J; junction bases unmatched: 11. Germline V gene data show CDR1 as SNHLY and CDR2 as FYNNEI. CDR3 length: 16 amino acids. This specimen belongs to a study of T cell changes during pregnancy in multiple sclerosis. Clones were read by immunoSEQ multiplex PCR, and TCRdb kept only the in-frame ones, dropping some. The table has about 36,000 clones, almost 95% seen once. V and J are TRBV2 and TRBJ1-4, with TRBD1 identical over 7 bases. The TCR was taken from a female donor with multiple sclerosis, enrolled in a pregnancy study. The sample taken for sequencing was PBMCs (not recorded whether the cells were cultured). The CDR3 nucleotides read TGTGCCAGCAGTGGATCGCAGGGGGGGCTACATGAAAAACTGTTTTTT. This codes for CASSGSQGGLHEKLFF.